This TCR beta chain was found in a study of T cell changes during pregnancy in multiple sclerosis. The V end was cut by 3 bases, the J end by 7 bases, with 16 bases between. CDR3 length: 15 amino acids. Germline V gene data show CDR1 as SGHVS and CDR2 as FQNEAQ. TCRdb's table, derived via immunoSEQ multiplex PCR, lists solely in-frame clones and lacks some. The repertoire holds approximately 42,000 clones, with around 84% as singletons. This clone was detected only a few times. The chain has TRBV7-8 and TRBJ2-1, with a possible D match to TRBD2 (6 bases). The source was CD4+ T cells from peripheral blood mononuclear cells, collected before pregnancy. The source of this sequence is a female donor with multiple sclerosis, enrolled in a pregnancy study. CDR3: CASSLPDGGRNEQFF. CDR3 in DNA: TGTGCCAGCAGCTTGCCCGATGGAGGGAGGAATGAGCAGTTCTTC.